This T cell receptor beta chain was profiled in a study of PD-L1 blockade in urothelial cancer. Study details: Most patients, about nine tenths of the roughly 30, were males with bladder-origin cancer. Across blood samples, T cells had a median count of about 150,000.

Study-level results: Better survival was predicted by below-median pretreatment blood TCR clonality.

The J segment lost 3 bases and the V segment lost 4 bases, leaving 8 bases of the junction unmatched. Germline CDR1 reads SGHNT; CDR2 reads YYREEE (reference sequence). This CDR3 comprises 15 residues. Here immunoSEQ multiplex PCR was the method, and the copy in TCRdb shows in-frame clones only, minus some. The sample carries some 45,000 clones, 80% recorded once. Time point given: pretreatment peripheral blood. Metastatic or locally advanced urothelial carcinoma was present in the patients. This clone has a single count. What it binds is unknown. This chain connects TRBV5-4 to TRBJ2-7, with TRBD1 matching over 9 bases. This specimen consisted of PBMCs, obtained around atezolizumab (anti-PD-L1) treatment. The sequence derives from a man aged 55-75 years with urothelial cancer. Here the CDR3 DNA reads TGTGCCAGCAGCCAAGAATCGACAGGGGGCTACGAGCAGTACTTC. Translated, it gives CASSQESTGGYEQYF.